These 26 T cell receptor beta chains were sequenced from one sample in a study of shared clonotypes between healthy human individuals. Sequencing used immunoSEQ multiplex PCR; TCRdb keeps in-frame clones, though not all of them. The sample gives approximately 1.5 million clones, approximately 98.5% of which show up once; roughly 0.35% is in the top ten. Input material: naive CD4+ T cells sorted from blood. The subset here: CD45RA+ positively selected. These receptors came from a man aged 30-40 years in good health.

The CDR3 DNA is TGTGCCAGTTTAGAGACAGGCGAGATGAACACTGAAGCTTTCTTT. It specifies CASLETGEMNTEAFF. This chain joins TRBV7-6 and TRBJ1-1; weak D call: TRBD1 (6 bases). The germline V gene encodes CDR1 SGHVS and CDR2 FNYEAQ. CDR3 length: 15 amino acids. V lost 9 bases and J lost 0, with 17 bases in between.

This chain links TRBV7-9 with TRBJ2-3; D may be TRBD1 (6 bases). Germline V CDR1 and CDR2: SEHNR, FQNEAQ (reference sequence). Trimming cost V 4 bases and J 4 bases, with 21 bases left between them. The CDR3 is 17 amino acids. The CDR3 coding sequence is TGTGCCAGCAGCTCTAGGGCCCTACAGGGTGTTGCAGATACGCAGTATTTT. Its protein is CASSSRALQGVADTQYF.

This chain uses TRBV15 with TRBJ2-2; D could derive from TRBD1 or TRBD2 (5 bases each). This CDR3 spans 16 amino acids. V was cut by 0 bases and J by 4 bases, with 12 bases left in between. Looked up from germline, CDR1 is LNHNV and CDR2 is YYDKDF (reference sequence). CDR3 residues: CATSRDPGTSTGELFF. The DNA for the CDR3 is TGTGCCACCAGCAGAGATCCTGGGACGAGCACCGGGGAGCTGTTTTTT. Together with reference TRBV15 and TRBJ2-2, the CDR3 gives the full variable domain: DAMVIQNPRYQVTQFGKPVTLSCSQTLNHNVMYWYQQKSSQAPKLLFHYYDKDFNNEADTPDNFQSRRPNTSFCFLDIRSPGLGDTAMYLCATSRDPGTSTGELFFGEGSRLTVL.

The chain combines TRBV7-9 with TRBJ2-5; no firm D call. Trimming removed 6 bases at V and 5 bases at J, with 16 bases between. Germline V gene data show CDR1 as SEHNR and CDR2 as FQNEAQ (reference sequence). The CDR3 runs 14 residues. The CDR3 here is CASRAGPIGETQYF. Written as DNA, the CDR3 is TGTGCCAGCAGGGCTGGCCCAATTGGCGAGACCCAGTACTTC.

The chain is built from TRBV6-6 and TRBJ2-1; maybe TRBD2 (6 bases). Trimming stripped 0 bases from V and 4 bases from J, with 13 bases between. CDR3 size: 16 residues. Germline values: CDR1 MNHNY, CDR2 SVGAGI (reference sequence). This chain's CDR3 is CASSYSGGMGYNEQFF. The CDR3 DNA reads TGTGCCAGCAGTTACTCGGGGGGAATGGGTTACAATGAGCAGTTCTTC.

The chain has TRBV29-1 and TRBJ2-7; 10 bases are shared with TRBD2. Germline loops: CDR1 SQVTM, CDR2 ANQGSEA. The CDR3 has 13 residues. With V trimmed by 4 bases and J by 10 bases, 10 bases remained unmatched. In DNA, the CDR3 is TGCAGCGTTGGCCCTAGCGGGAGTAGGGAACAGTACTTC. It specifies CSVGPSGSREQYF.

Of note for this clone: Different DNA sequences within this sample yield the same CDR3. V gene TRBV5-1 combines with J gene TRBJ2-5; either TRBD1 or TRBD2 may supply D (5 bases each). Germline V gives CDR1 SGHRS, CDR2 YFSETQ. V lost 4 bases and J lost 2, with 12 bases in between. There are 14 residues in the CDR3. This CDR3 reads CASSLGTAQETQYF. CDR3 nucleotides: TGCGCCAGCAGCCTCGGGACGGCACAAGAGACCCAGTACTTC.

The chain uses TRBV5-4 and TRBJ1-4; D call uncertain. CDR3 length: 12 amino acids. Trimming left V 4 bases short and J 5 bases short, with 6 bases between. Germline V gives CDR1 SGHNT, CDR2 YYREEE (reference sequence). The CDR3 spells CASSTRNEKLFF. The CDR3 DNA reads TGTGCCAGCAGCACGAGAAATGAAAAACTGTTTTTT.

The genes are TRBV6-6 and TRBJ2-1; TRBD2 aligns across 12 bases. Germline values: CDR1 MNHNY, CDR2 SVGAGI (reference sequence). J lost 7 bases, V lost 6 bases, and 4 bases had no gene match. The CDR3 has 14 residues. Here the CDR3 reads CASRRLAGVNEQFF. Written as DNA, the CDR3 is TGTGCCAGCAGGAGACTAGCGGGAGTTAATGAGCAGTTCTTC.

The chain employs TRBV19 and TRBJ2-7; perhaps TRBD2 as D (5 bases). CDR1 and CDR2 (germline): LNHDA, SQIVND (reference sequence). Trimming cost V 4 bases and J 5 bases, with 9 bases left between them. This CDR3 comprises 12 residues. CDR3 coding DNA: TGTGCCAGTAGTACCCCCGGGAACGAGCAGTACTTC. This sequence encodes CASSTPGNEQYF.

The chain couples TRBV28 to TRBJ2-3, with 14 bases that match TRBD2. The CDR3 has 16 residues. Unmatched junction bases numbered 12, after V lost 7 bases and J lost 9 bases. Germline V gene lookup returns CDR1 MDHEN and CDR2 SYDVKM. DNA for the CDR3: TGTGCCAGCACCCCGGGAGGACTAGCGGGAGGAAGAACGCAGTATTTT. It encodes CASTPGGLAGGRTQYF.

As regards this clone: This sample includes further DNA sequences coding for the same CDR3. The chain recombines TRBV29-1 with TRBJ2-5; 9 bases are a match to TRBD1. Germline values: CDR1 SQVTM, CDR2 ANQGSEA. CDR3 size: 12 residues. The ends lost 6 bases at V and 5 bases at J; junction bases unmatched: 4. The CDR3 DNA reads as TGCAGCGTAGGGACAGGGACGGAGACCCAGTACTTC. Translated: CSVGTGTETQYF.

This rearrangement joins TRBV18 to TRBJ1-5, with 9 nucleotides matching TRBD1. Trimming at V came to 5 bases and at J to 5 bases, leaving 13 bases not matched to a gene. Germline values: CDR1 KGHSH, CDR2 LQKENI. CDR3 length: 17 amino acids. This CDR3 is CASSFEGTGQSYQPQHF. The DNA of the CDR3 is TGTGCCAGCTCATTCGAAGGGACAGGGCAATCTTATCAGCCCCAGCATTTT.

This chain uses TRBV28 with TRBJ1-1; D remains ambiguous. The CDR3 runs 16 residues. Germline CDR1 reads MDHEN; CDR2 reads SYDVKM. V was pared by 3 bases and J by 4 bases, with 18 bases between. CDR3 coding DNA: TGTGCCAGCAGTTTCCTGGCCGTGTCGAAGGGCACTGAAGCTTTCTTT. Its translation: CASSFLAVSKGTEAFF.

The chain joins TRBV15 to TRBJ1-1, with D unclear. Deletions cut 0 bases from V and 1 base from J, with 6 bases between. The V gene's germline CDR1 is LNHNV and CDR2 YYDKDF (reference sequence). This CDR3 region has 14 residues. The CDR3 spells CATSRDNRNTEAFF. In nucleotides, the CDR3 is TGTGCCACCAGCAGAGATAACCGGAACACTGAAGCTTTCTTT.

This clone was seen once. J is TRBJ2-3 and V is TRBV7-6, with 7 bases lining up with TRBD2. CDR3 length: 16 residues. Trimming cost V 3 bases and J 4 bases; bases outside gene matches: 10. Germline lookup yields CDR1 SGHVS and CDR2 FNYEAQ. CDR3 sequence (DNA): TGTGCCAGCAGCTTCGGCCTCGGCGGGAGCGCAGATACGCAGTATTTT. It specifies CASSFGLGGSADTQYF.

The chain combines TRBV29-1 with TRBJ2-1; the D gene is possibly TRBD2 (6 bases). CDR3 size: 15 residues. CDR1 is SQVTM, CDR2 ANQGSEA, per germline. V shed 4 bases and J shed 4 bases, with 17 bases lying between them. Here the CDR3 reads CSVVYMLARYNEQFF. The DNA for the CDR3 is TGCAGCGTTGTCTATATGCTAGCGCGGTACAATGAGCAGTTCTTC.

Turning to this clone: Distinct nucleotide sequences in the sample also encode this CDR3. CDR3 in amino acids: CASSLIGTDTQYF. CDR3 nucleotides: TGTGCCAGCAGCTTAATCGGCACAGATACGCAGTATTTT. The rearrangement joins TRBV11-2 to TRBJ2-3; D is unclear. V was cut by 2 bases and J by 1 base, with 4 bases left in between. Germline V lookup: CDR1 SGHAT, CDR2 FQNNGV. This CDR3 has 13 amino acids.

With respect to this clone: The identical CDR3 is also encoded by other nucleotide sequences in the sample. The chain has TRBV18 and TRBJ2-7, with 10 bases aligning to TRBD2. The CDR3 is 15 residues long. With V trimmed by 3 bases and J by 4 bases, 6 bases remained unmatched. Germline CDR1 is KGHSH and CDR2 is LQKENI. CDR3 sequence reads: CASSPPSGSGYEQYF. The CDR3 DNA follows: TGTGCCAGCTCACCCCCTAGCGGGAGTGGGTACGAGCAGTACTTC. Combining the CDR3 with reference TRBV18 and TRBJ2-7 gives the whole variable domain NAGVMQNPRHLVRRRGQEARLRCSPMKGHSHVYWYRQLPEEGLKFMVYLQKENIIDESGMPKERFSAEFPKEGPSILRIQQVVRGDSAAYFCASSPPSGSGYEQYFGPGTRLTVT.

As concerns this clone: Other DNA sequences from this sample encode an identical CDR3 as well. The J gene is TRBJ2-1, the V gene TRBV18; D is uncertain. CDR1 KGHSH and CDR2 LQKENI come from the germline V gene. This CDR3 has 12 amino acids. V dropped 2 bases and J dropped 7 bases, with 6 bases sitting between them. This CDR3 reads CASSPTENEQFF. CDR3 nucleotide sequence: TGTGCCAGCTCACCAACAGAGAATGAGCAGTTCTTC. The full variable domain, with the rest looked up from reference TRBV18 and TRBJ2-1, is NAGVMQNPRHLVRRRGQEARLRCSPMKGHSHVYWYRQLPEEGLKFMVYLQKENIIDESGMPKERFSAEFPKEGPSILRIQQVVRGDSAAYFCASSPTENEQFFGPGTRLTVL.

This clone was counted once. The chain links TRBV9 to TRBJ2-5; 9 nucleotides align to TRBD1. The CDR3 runs to 15 residues. Germline lookup yields CDR1 SGDLS and CDR2 YYNGEE. Trimming removed 0 bases from V and 4 bases from J; junction bases left unmatched: 4. Here the CDR3 reads CASSVAIQGAETQYF. The CDR3 DNA sequence: TGTGCCAGCAGCGTAGCGATACAGGGGGCAGAGACCCAGTACTTC.

The chain uses TRBV7-2 and TRBJ2-2; TRBD1 is a possible D gene (6 bases). Germline CDR1 and CDR2: SGHTA and FQGNSA. Trimming removed 8 bases at V and 2 bases at J, with 9 bases between. This CDR3 spans 13 amino acids. The CDR3 DNA reads as TGTGCCAGCGCAGGGGCCAACACCGGGGAGCTGTTTTTT. Protein product: CASAGANTGELFF.

The chain carries TRBV5-1 and TRBJ2-7; 8 bases align to TRBD2. The V gene end was trimmed by 4 bases and the J gene end by 3 bases; junction bases not matched to a gene: 9. Germline CDR1 is SGHRS and CDR2 is YFSETQ. The CDR3 totals 15 residues. The chain's CDR3 is CASSRLTSGLYEQYF. The CDR3 nucleotides are TGCGCCAGCAGCCGCCTAACTAGCGGACTCTACGAGCAGTACTTC.

The V gene is TRBV30, the J gene TRBJ1-5; a weak D match, TRBD1 (5 bases). This CDR3 is built from 13 residues. The V gene lost 1 base and the J gene lost 7 bases, with 11 bases spanning the gap. Germline CDR1 GTSNPN, CDR2 SVGIG (reference sequence). CDR3 sequence reads: CAWSAGTGQPQHF. CDR3 DNA sequence: TGTGCCTGGAGTGCCGGGACGGGACAGCCCCAGCATTTT.

The chain carries TRBV19 and TRBJ2-7; D is perhaps TRBD2 (6 bases). Trimming took 4 bases from V and 3 from J, leaving 13 bases between them. This CDR3 region has 14 residues. Germline-derived CDR1 and CDR2 are LNHDA and SQIVND (reference sequence). CDR3 in DNA: TGTGCCAGTAGTACGGAGGGCCGACTCTACGAGCAGTACTTC. Translation: CASSTEGRLYEQYF.

The gene calls are TRBV5-4 and TRBJ1-1; 9 bases are shared with TRBD1. This CDR3 spans 15 amino acids. Germline V lookup: CDR1 SGHNT, CDR2 YYREEE (reference sequence). V shed 3 bases, J shed 5 bases, and the junction held 8 bases outside the gene matches. The CDR3 DNA is TGTGCCAGCAGCTCCCACAGGGGGCGGTATACTGAAGCTTTCTTT. Its translation: CASSSHRGRYTEAFF.